The subject of this entry is one T cell receptor (beta chain). The data originate from a study of blood T cell repertoires in COVID-19. Study-level information: Nucleic acid was either cDNA or gDNA, and it came from T cells, B-cell-depleted T cells, or PBMCs.

Original handling: Nucleated cell number was recorded as an estimate derived from reference gene primer amplification. This table comes from immunoSEQ multiplex PCR, and its TCRdb copy is limited to in-frame clones, with some not included. V, J and clone size are those of that table, while D and trimming were read from the DNA. The data hold under 400,000 clones, with about 87% observed a single time. Recruited during active infection, patients (from Seattle) were subsequently followed longitudinally. Per the germline V gene, CDR1 is SGDLS and CDR2 is YYNGEE. The CDR3 is 16 residues long. Trimming stripped 0 bases from V and 0 bases from J, with 10 bases between.

Sequenced material: peripheral blood. The sequence derives from a woman aged 25 to 39 with COVID-19, enrolled during active disease. The chain recombines TRBV9 with TRBJ1-3; unclear D gene. The CDR3, as DNA: TGTGCCAGCAGCGTAGGGTCAGAAATCTCTGGAAACACCATATATTTT. Its protein is CASSVGSEISGNTIYF.